This T cell receptor beta chain was retrieved from a study of blood T cell repertoires in COVID-19. Study summary: From the United States, Italy and Spain came samples of acute and convalescent COVID-19. In each case, the material was cDNA or gDNA derived from T cells, B-cell-depleted T cells, or PBMCs.

Patients from Seattle were sampled longitudinally, starting during active infection. V lost 5 bases, J lost 0 bases, and 7 bases lay in between. This CDR3 is built from 13 residues. CDR1 is MNHEY, CDR2 SVGAGI, per germline. The repertoire was sequenced with immunoSEQ multiplex PCR; TCRdb's copy has only in-frame clones and lacks some. The table shows about 240,000 clones, with roughly 76% occurring only once. The rearrangement links TRBV6-5 to TRBJ1-2; unclear D gene. Sequenced: peripheral blood. This clonotype was sampled from a woman at least 80 years old with COVID-19, enrolled during active disease. CDR3 nucleotides: TGTGCCAGCAGTACCGGGACTAACTATGGCTACACCTTC. This codes for CASSTGTNYGYTF.